The present TCR beta chain was sequenced within a study of glioma-infiltrating T cells. Whole-study results and caveats: Non-neoplastic patients had below-expected tissue-blood divergence, while all gliomas exceeded expectation.

Trimming removed 5 bases from V and 10 bases from J; junction bases left unmatched: 14. Germline CDR1 reads SEHNR; CDR2 reads FQNEAQ (reference sequence). The CDR3 runs 17 residues. This clonotype was counted at least ten times. Its antigen remains unidentified. Using RNA template, CDR3s of TCR alpha and beta were amplified with iRepertoire arm-PCR. TCRdb analysed the multiplex PCR reads with MiXCR anew, one entry per CDR3 protein. The sample yields tens of thousands of distinct CDR3 sequences, roughly 40% seen once. The clonotype originates from a human donor with low-grade glioma or glioblastoma, undergoing nonglioma brain surgery, or in good health (not recorded which). This sequence joins TRBV7-9 and TRBJ1-6; the match to TRBD1 covers 10 bases. The sample taken for sequencing was glioma tissue, nonneoplastic brain tissue, or PBMCs (not recorded which). Written as DNA, the CDR3 is TGTGCCAGCAGCGACACCCTGGGACAGGGGTCCGGGTCACCCCTCCACTTT. It is translated as CASSDTLGQGSGSPLHF.